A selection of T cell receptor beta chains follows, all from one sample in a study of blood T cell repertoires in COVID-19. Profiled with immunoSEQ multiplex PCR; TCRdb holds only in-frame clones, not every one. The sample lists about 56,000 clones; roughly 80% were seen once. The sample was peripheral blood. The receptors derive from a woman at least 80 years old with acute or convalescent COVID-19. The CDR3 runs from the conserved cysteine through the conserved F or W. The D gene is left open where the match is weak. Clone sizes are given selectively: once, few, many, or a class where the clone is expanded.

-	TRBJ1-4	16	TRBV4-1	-	TGCGCCAGCAGCCAGTGGGGGGGGGCAACTAATGAAAAACTGTTTTTT	CASSQWGGATNEKLFF
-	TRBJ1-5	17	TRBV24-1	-	TGTGCCACCAGTGAATGCGGACGGGGATATAGCAATCAGCCCCAGCATTTT	CATSECGRGYSNQPQHF
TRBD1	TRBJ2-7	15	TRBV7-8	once	TGTGCCAGCAGCCGAGGACAGGGGGTCACCTACGAGCAGTACTTC	CASSRGQGVTYEQYF
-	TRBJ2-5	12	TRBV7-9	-	TGTGCCAGCAGCCACGCGATAGAGACCCAGTACTTC	CASSHAIETQYF
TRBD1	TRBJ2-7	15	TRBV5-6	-	TGTGCCAGCAGCCGAGACAGGGGCCTCGCCTACGAGCAGTACTTC	CASSRDRGLAYEQYF
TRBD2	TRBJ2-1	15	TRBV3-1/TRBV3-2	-	TGTGCCAGCAGCCAGGGGACTAGCGGGCGGAATGAGCAGTTCTTC	CASSQGTSGRNEQFF
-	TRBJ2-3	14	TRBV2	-	TGTGCCAGCAGTGATGGGGGCCTCTCAGATACGCAGTATTTT	CASSDGGLSDTQYF
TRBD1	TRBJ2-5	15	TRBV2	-	TGTGCCAGCAGTGAAGAACGGGACAGCGGAGAGACCCAGTACTTC	CASSEERDSGETQYF
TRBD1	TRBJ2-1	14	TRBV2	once	TGTGCCAGCATGAGGGACAGGGGGTCCAATGAGCAGTTCTTC	CASMRDRGSNEQFF
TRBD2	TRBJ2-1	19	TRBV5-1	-	TGCGCCAGCAGCCCCACCGGGACTAGCGGGGGGCGAACCTACAATGAGCAGTTCTTC	CASSPTGTSGGRTYNEQFF
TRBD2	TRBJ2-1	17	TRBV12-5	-	TGTGCTAGTGGTTTTGGGACTAGCGGGGGGCTCTACAATGAGCAGTTCTTC	CASGFGTSGGLYNEQFF
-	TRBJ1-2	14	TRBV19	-	TGTGCCAGTCGGGAGACCTATAAGGACTATGGCTACACCTTC	CASRETYKDYGYTF
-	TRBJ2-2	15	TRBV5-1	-	TGCGCCAGCAGCTTGGATGGAGGGTGGACCGGGGAGCTGTTTTTT	CASSLDGGWTGELFF
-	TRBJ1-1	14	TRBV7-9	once	TGTGCCAGCAGCTTATCGGGGGTGGGGACTGAAGCTTTCTTT	CASSLSGVGTEAFF
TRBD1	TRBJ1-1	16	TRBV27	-	TGTGCCAGCAGAAATAGCCCGGGACAGGGGAACACTGAAGCTTTCTTT	CASRNSPGQGNTEAFF
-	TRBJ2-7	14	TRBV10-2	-	TGCGCCAGCAGGGGGGGACAGAACTCCTACGAGCAGTACTTC	CASRGGQNSYEQYF
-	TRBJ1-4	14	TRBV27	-	TGTGCCAGCAGACGGAGCAGGGGTAATGAAAAACTGTTTTTT	CASRRSRGNEKLFF
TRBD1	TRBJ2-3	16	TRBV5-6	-	TGTGCCAGCAGCTCGTGGGGACAGGGCAGCACAGATACGCAGTATTTT	CASSSWGQGSTDTQYF
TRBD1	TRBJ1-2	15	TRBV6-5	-	TGTGCCAGCAGTTACTCGAATCGGCAGGGGGGAGGCTACACCTTC	CASSYSNRQGGGYTF
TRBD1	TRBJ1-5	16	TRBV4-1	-	TGCGCCAGCAGCCAAAACAGGGGGGAGAACAATCAGCCCCAGCATTTT	CASSQNRGENNQPQHF
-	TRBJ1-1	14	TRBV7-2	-	TGTGCCAGCAGTTCCGCAGGGGTTGCCACTGAAGCTTTCTTT	CASSSAGVATEAFF
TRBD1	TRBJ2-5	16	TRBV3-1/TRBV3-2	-	TGTGCCAGCAGCCCCTGGGACAGGGGGGGGCGAGAGACCCAGTACTTC	CASSPWDRGGRETQYF
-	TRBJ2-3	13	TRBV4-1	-	TGCGCCAGCAGCTTCCGGGACTCAGATACGCAGTATTTT	CASSFRDSDTQYF
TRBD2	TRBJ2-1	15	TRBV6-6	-	TGTGCCAGCAGTTACTCGCTACAGCGGGGGTCTGAGCAGTTCTTC	CASSYSLQRGSEQFF
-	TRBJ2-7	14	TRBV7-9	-	TGTGCCAGCAGCTTAGGCCAGGTATCCTACGAGCAGTACTTC	CASSLGQVSYEQYF
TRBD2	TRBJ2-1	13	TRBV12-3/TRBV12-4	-	TGTGCCAGCAGTTGGACTAGCGGTAATGAGCAGTTCTTC	CASSWTSGNEQFF
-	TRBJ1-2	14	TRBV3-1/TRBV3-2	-	TGTGCCAGCAGCCACAGACAAGCCTCCTATGGCTACACCTTC	CASSHRQASYGYTF
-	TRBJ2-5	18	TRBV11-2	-	TGTGCCAGCAGCTTAGAGGATCGGGGAGGGGGGTACCAAGAGACCCAGTACTTC	CASSLEDRGGGYQETQYF
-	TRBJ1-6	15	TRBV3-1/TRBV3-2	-	TGTGCCAGCAGCTCCGGGTCTGGGTATAATTCACCCCTCCACTTT	CASSSGSGYNSPLHF
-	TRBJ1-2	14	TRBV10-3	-	TGTGCCATCAGAGGTGACAGTAGTAACTATGGCTACACCTTC	CAIRGDSSNYGYTF
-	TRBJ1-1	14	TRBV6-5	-	TGTGCCAGCAGTTCCAGGTATGTTGACACTGAAGCTTTCTTT	CASSSRYVDTEAFF